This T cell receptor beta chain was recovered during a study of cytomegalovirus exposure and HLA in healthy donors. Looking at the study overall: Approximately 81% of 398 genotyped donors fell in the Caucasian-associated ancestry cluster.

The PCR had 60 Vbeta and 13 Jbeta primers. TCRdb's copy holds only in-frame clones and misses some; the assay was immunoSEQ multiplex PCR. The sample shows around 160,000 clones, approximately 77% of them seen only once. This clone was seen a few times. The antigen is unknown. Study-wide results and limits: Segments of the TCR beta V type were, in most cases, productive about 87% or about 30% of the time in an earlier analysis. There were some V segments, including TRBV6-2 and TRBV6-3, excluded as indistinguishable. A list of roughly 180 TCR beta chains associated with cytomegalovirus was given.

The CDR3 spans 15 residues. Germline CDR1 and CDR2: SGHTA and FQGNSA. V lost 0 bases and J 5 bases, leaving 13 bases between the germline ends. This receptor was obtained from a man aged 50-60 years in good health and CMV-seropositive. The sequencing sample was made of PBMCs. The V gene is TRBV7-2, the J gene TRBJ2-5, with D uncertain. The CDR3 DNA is TGTGCCAGCAGCTTAGCGAGCAACTCTATCGAGACCCAGTACTTC. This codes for CASSLASNSIETQYF.